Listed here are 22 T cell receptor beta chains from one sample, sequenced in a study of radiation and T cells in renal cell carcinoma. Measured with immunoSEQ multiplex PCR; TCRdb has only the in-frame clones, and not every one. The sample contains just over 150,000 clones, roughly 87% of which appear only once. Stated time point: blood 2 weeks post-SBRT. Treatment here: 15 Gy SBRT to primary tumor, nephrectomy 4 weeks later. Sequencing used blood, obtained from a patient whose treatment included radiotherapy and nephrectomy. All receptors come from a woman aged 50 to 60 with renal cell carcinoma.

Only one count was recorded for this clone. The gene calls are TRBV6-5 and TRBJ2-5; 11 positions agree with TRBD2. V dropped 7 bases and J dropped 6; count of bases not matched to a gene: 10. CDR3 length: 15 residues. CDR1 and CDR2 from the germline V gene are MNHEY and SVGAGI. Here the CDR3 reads CASTPRGLADKTQYF. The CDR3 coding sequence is TGTGCCAGCACCCCGAGGGGACTAGCGGACAAGACCCAGTACTTC.

The CDR3 nucleotides are TGTGCCAGCAGCTTAGAAGGGGGAGATAATTCACCCCTCCACTTT. Its translation: CASSLEGGDNSPLHF. The chain carries TRBV7-9 and TRBJ1-6, with D possibly TRBD1 on 6 matching bases. V shed 1 base and J shed 5 bases, with 9 bases lying between them. This CDR3 has 15 amino acids. Per germline, CDR1 SEHNR and CDR2 FQNEAQ (reference sequence). The entire variable domain, with the rest obtained from reference TRBV7-9 and TRBJ1-6, is as follows: DTGVSQNPRHKITKRGQNVTFRCDPISEHNRLYWYRQTLGQGPEFLTYFQNEAQLEKSRLLSDRFSAERPKGSFSTLEIQRTEQGDSAMYLCASSLEGGDNSPLHFGNGTRLTVT.

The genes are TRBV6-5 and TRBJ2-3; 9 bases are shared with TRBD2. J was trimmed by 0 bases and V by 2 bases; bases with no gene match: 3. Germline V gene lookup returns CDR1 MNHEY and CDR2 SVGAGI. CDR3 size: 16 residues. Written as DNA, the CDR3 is TGTGCCAGCAGTTACGGCGGGGGGGGTAGCACAGATACGCAGTATTTT. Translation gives CASSYGGGGSTDTQYF.

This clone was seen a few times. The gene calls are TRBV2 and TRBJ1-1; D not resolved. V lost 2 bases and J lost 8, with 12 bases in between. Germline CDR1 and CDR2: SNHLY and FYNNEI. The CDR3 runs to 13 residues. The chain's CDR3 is CASSELLRGEAFF. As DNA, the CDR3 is TGTGCCAGCAGTGAATTACTCCGGGGAGAAGCTTTCTTT.

The CDR3 sequence: CASSLATQETQYF. DNA of the CDR3: TGTGCCAGCAGCTTGGCCACCCAAGAGACCCAGTACTTC. The V gene is TRBV7-3, the J gene TRBJ2-5; D call uncertain. The CDR3 is 13 residues long. V lost 3 bases, J lost 1 base, and 6 bases lay in between. Per the germline V gene, CDR1 is SGHTA and CDR2 is FQGTGA.

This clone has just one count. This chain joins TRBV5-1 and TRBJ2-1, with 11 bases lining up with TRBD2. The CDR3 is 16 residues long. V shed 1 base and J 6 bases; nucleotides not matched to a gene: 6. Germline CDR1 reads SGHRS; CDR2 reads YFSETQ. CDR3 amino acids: CASSLTPGLAANEQFF. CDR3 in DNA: TGCGCCAGCAGCTTGACTCCGGGACTAGCGGCCAATGAGCAGTTCTTC.

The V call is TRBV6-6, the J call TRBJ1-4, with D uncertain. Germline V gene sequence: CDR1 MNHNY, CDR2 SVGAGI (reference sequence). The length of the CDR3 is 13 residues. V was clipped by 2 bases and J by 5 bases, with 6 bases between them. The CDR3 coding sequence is TGTGCCAGCAGTTACCAGGTGAATGAAAAACTGTTTTTT. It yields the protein CASSYQVNEKLFF.

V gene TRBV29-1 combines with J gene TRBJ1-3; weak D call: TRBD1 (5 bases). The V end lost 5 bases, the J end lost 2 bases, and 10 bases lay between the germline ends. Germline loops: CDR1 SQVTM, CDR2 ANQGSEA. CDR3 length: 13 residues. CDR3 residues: CSVSSGPGNTIYF. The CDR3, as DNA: TGCAGCGTTTCCTCAGGGCCTGGAAACACCATATATTTT.

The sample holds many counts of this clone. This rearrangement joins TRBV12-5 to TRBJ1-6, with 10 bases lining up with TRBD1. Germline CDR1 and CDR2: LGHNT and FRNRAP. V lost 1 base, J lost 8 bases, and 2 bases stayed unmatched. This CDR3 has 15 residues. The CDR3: CASGLGQGADSPLHF. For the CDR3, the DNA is TGTGCTAGTGGTTTGGGACAGGGGGCCGATTCACCCCTCCACTTT.

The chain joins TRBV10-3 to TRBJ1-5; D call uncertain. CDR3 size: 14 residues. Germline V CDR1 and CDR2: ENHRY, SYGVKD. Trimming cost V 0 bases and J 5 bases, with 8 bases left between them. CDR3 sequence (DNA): TGTGCCATCAGTGAGTCCAGCGACTATCAGCCCCAGCATTTT. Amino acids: CAISESSDYQPQHF.

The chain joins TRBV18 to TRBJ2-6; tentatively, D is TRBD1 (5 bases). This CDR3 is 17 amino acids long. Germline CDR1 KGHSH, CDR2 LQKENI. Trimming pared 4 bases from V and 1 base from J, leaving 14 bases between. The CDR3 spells CASSRQDIPSGANVLTF. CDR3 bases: TGTGCCAGCTCACGCCAGGACATCCCTTCTGGGGCCAACGTCCTGACTTTC.

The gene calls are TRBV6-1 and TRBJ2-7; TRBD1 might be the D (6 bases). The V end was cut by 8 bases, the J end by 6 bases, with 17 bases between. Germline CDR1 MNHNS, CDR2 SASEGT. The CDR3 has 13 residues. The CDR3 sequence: CASGLDSNREQYF. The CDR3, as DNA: TGTGCCAGCGGCTTGGACAGTAACCGCGAGCAGTACTTC.

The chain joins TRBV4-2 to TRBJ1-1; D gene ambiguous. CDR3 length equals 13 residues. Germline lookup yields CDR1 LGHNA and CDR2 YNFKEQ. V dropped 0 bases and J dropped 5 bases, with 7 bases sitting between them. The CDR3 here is CASSQDRRTEAFF. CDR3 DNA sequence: TGTGCCAGCAGCCAAGACAGACGGACTGAAGCTTTCTTT.

Here the CDR3 DNA reads TGTGCCAGCAGCTTGTATAATCCAGAGACTAACTATGGCTACACCTTC. It encodes CASSLYNPETNYGYTF. The chain combines TRBV5-8 with TRBJ1-2; no reliable D call. The CDR3 has 16 residues. Trimming pared 1 base from V and 0 bases from J, leaving 13 bases between. Germline V gene lookup returns CDR1 SGHTS and CDR2 YDEGEE.

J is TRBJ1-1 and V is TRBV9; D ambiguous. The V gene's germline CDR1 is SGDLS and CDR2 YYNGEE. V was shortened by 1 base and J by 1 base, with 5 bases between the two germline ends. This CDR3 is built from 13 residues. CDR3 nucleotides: TGTGCCAGCAGCGTATGGCAGAACACTGAAGCTTTCTTT. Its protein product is CASSVWQNTEAFF.

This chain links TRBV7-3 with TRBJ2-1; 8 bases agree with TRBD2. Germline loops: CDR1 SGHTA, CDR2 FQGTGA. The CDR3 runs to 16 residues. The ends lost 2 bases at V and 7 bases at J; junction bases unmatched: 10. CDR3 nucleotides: TGTGCCAGCAGCTTACGAAGCGGGGGCCTGGGTAATGAGCAGTTCTTC. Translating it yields CASSLRSGGLGNEQFF.

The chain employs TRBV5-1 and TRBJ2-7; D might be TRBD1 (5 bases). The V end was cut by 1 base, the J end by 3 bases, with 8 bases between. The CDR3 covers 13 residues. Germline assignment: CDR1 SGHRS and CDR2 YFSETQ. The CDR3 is CASSLRQGYEQYF. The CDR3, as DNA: TGCGCCAGCAGCTTGCGGCAGGGCTACGAGCAGTACTTC.

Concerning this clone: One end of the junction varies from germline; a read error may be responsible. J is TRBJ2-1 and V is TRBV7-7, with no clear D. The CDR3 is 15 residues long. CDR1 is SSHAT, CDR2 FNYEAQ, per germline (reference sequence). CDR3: CASSRRRSSYNEQFF. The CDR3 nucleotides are TGTGCTAGCAGCCGTCGACGGTCCTCCTACAATGAGCAGTTCTTC. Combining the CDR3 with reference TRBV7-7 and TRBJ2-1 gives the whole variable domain GAGVSQSPRYKVTKRGQDVTLRCDPISSHATLYWYQQALGQGPEFLTYFNYEAQPDKSGLPSDRFSAERPEGSISTLTIQRTEQRDSAMYRCASSRRRSSYNEQFFGPGTRLTVL.

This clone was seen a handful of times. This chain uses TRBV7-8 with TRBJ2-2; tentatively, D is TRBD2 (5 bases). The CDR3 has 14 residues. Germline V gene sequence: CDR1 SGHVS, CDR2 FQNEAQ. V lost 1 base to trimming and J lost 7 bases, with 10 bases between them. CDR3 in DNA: TGTGCCAGCAGCTTAGTTCTTACTAGCGGGGAGCTGTTTTTT. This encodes CASSLVLTSGELFF. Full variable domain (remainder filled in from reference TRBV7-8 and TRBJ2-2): GAGVSQSPRYKVAKRGQDVALRCDPISGHVSLFWYQQALGQGPEFLTYFQNEAQLDKSGLPSDRFFAERPEGSVSTLKIQRTQQEDSAVYLCASSLVLTSGELFFGEGSRLTVL.

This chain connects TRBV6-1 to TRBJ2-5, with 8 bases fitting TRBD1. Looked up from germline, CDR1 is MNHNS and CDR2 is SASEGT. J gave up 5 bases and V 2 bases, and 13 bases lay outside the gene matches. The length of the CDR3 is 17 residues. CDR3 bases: TGTGCCAGCAGTGAAAGTGTGCCGGGGACAGGCAGGGAGACCCAGTACTTC. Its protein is CASSESVPGTGRETQYF.

In DNA form, the CDR3 reads TGTGCCAGCAGTTATAGCACGGCGAGGAACACTGAAGCTTTCTTT. Translation: CASSYSTARNTEAFF. The V call is TRBV6-5, the J call TRBJ1-1; no clear D gene. The CDR3 has 15 amino acids. V was clipped by 3 bases and J by 1 base, with 12 bases between them. Germline values: CDR1 MNHEY, CDR2 SVGAGI.

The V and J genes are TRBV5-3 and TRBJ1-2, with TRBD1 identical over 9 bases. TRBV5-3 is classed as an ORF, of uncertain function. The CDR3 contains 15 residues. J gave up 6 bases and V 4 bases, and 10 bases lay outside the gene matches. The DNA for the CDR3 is TGTGCCAGAAGCGAGAAACAGGGGGCTCAGAATGGCTACACCTTC. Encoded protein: CARSEKQGAQNGYTF.